This T cell receptor beta chain was sequenced during a study of shared clonotypes between healthy human individuals (dated by TCRdb to 2019 to 2021). Describing the broader study: Three men and a couple of women, aged 18 to 49 years, made up the cohort. For each donor, CD4 naive and CD4 memory were each run on three plates, CD8 naive on two plates, and CD8 memory on one plate. The study deeply sequenced blood TCR repertoires of several healthy adults to estimate repertoire size and the extent of clonotype sharing between individuals. To increase sequencing depth and limit assay-specific biases, different laboratories used diverse techniques to prepare libraries and sequence TCR repertoires. Between about 0.9 and 9 billion PBMCs per donor were obtained by leukapheresis. Paper-wide results and their limitations: Compared with non-shared clonotypes, the clonotypes found in all four sorted-subset donors had higher generation probabilities. Across a handful of donors, roughly 5% of naive CD4, roughly 3.4% of naive CD8, 2.3% of memory CD4, and approximately 0.42% of memory CD8 clonotypes were shared. Incomplete sequencing was indicated by rarefaction of sorted-subset datasets, despite the large sequencing depth. Based on pairwise subsampling, the degree of clonotype sharing among donors was expected to be affected by sequencing depth. Because the study included only a small number of donors, the genetic and exposure-history diversity represented was limited. Sampling was restricted to blood, and TCR repertoires in tissue are likely to differ from TCR repertoires in blood. Naive subsets generally had larger estimated clonotype richness than memory subsets did.

A word on this clone: Its antigen is unknown. No base qualities exist here, and no much larger clone lies one base off it.

The donors were healthy, HIV-negative adults who had no recently reported acute infections or vaccinations. Only Caucasian adults living in Nashville, Tennessee, USA were represented among the donors. CD4+ T cells were enriched by magnetic negative selection, after which naive cells were positively selected on CD45RA and the negative fraction was taken as the memory subset. Blood was obtained by leukapheresis, after which PBMCs were separated by Ficoll-Histopaque density gradient centrifugation and cryopreserved in liquid nitrogen vapor phase. Analytical flow cytometry was used to check the purity and quantity of each magnetically sorted T cell population. Genomic DNA was isolated from every sorted fraction and measured by UV absorbance on a Nanodrop 2000c. Inclusive of the bounding cysteine and phenylalanine, the CDR3 is 15 residues long. The kept DNA is CDR3 alone, 45 bases in frame from the first base. Clipping removes 6 bases from V and 2 bases from J, with 9 as the unmatched junction base count. The germline V gene yields MDHEN for CDR1 and SYDVKM for CDR2.

TCR CDR3 regions were amplified from genomic DNA by multiplex PCR using the deep immunoSEQ assay. Genomic DNA extracted from each cell subset was distributed evenly over all wells of several immunoSEQ 96-well plates, and each plate served as one replicate. For sorted subsets, roughly 200 ng genomic DNA, equal to 30,000 or so T cell genomes, was loaded into each replicate PCR. The purified libraries were quantified using a Qubit 3.0 fluorometer, sized with a Bioanalyzer 2100, and then quantified again using the KAPA Library Quantification kit. Each immunoSEQ 96-well plate was sequenced on its own single-read 150-cycle Illumina NextSeq 550 flow cell. The study's processing was this. The immunoSEQ output contained only junctional sequences without quality scores, so filtering could not match that applied to full-length reads. To assign V/J genes and CDR3, sequences were annotated using PyIR, a Python wrapper for IgBLAST v1.9, with IMGT germline references. Any read was removed if the V/J assignment was weak (E-value above 1e-6), the CDR3 was missing, or the read contained stop codons, out-of-frame junctions, or ambiguous translated residues. A V3J clonotype was defined by an identical inferred V gene, J gene, and CDR3 amino acid sequence. Percentage overlap between repertoires was calculated by dividing the number of shared unique clonotypes by the size of the smaller repertoire. Repertoire richness was assessed with RTK rarefaction, the Chao1 estimator, and Recon v2.1 estimates of unobserved clonotypes. OLGA was used to compute generation probabilities for all TCRbeta clonotypes that the gDNA method yielded from a few donors. TCRdb stores this immuneACCESS table with in-frame sequences only. Part of the clones is absent; in the studies checked, under half of the shortfall reflects unresolved V genes, and no reason is known for the rest. The DNA was the basis for D and trimming; V, J and clone size are from that table. The table for this sample lists 2 million to 2.5 million clones; approximately 96% of them were counted only once. The ten largest make up approximately 0.13% of the sample.

The chain is assembled from TRBV28 and TRBJ1-2, and TRBD1 matches 7 of the central bases. The source of this sequence is a man aged 18 to 30 in good health. The sequencing sample was made of naive CD4+ T cells sorted from blood. The sample's cell subset or site label, in plain terms: CD45RA+ positively selected. The DNA reads as follows: TGTGCCAGCAGGGGACAGACGAGTCTCAACTATGGCTACACCTTC. This encodes CASRGQTSLNYGYTF.